Presented here are 21 T cell receptor beta chains from one specimen sequenced in a study of regulatory T cells in long-lasting Graves disease (dated by TCRdb to about 2021). Explained via the paper, the time point label denotes: persistent/refractory GD, antithyroid drugs over 5 years with positive TRAb. For both TCR sequencing and RNA sequencing, RNA was extracted from PBMCs in TRIzol. Libraries were built with multiplex PCR. These reads were obtained on an Illumina HiSeq 4000. iRepertoire HTBI primers and Arm-PCR amplification of CDR3 regions were used to construct TCR beta libraries. TCRdb reprocessed the public reads (quality trimming at Q25 with fastp, clone calling with MiXCR) and kept in-frame beta chains. Each CDR3 protein gets just one entry, which takes the most common genes and DNA from the rows behind it. This sample lists 500,000 to 800,000 distinct CDR3 sequences; approximately 31% were detected once. The ten top clones hold 40% to 50% of the sample.

Sequences were derived from peripheral blood mononuclear cells (PBMCs), sampled when the disease was refractory, from a patient treated with antithyroid drugs. These receptors came from a female donor with Graves disease.

This clonotype was picked up a small number of times. Given a far larger clone just one base away, this is likely a sequencing read error. The chain recombines TRBV12-3 or TRBV12-4 with TRBJ2-3, with unresolved D. The V end was cut by 2 bases, the J end by 4 bases, with 1 base between. This CDR3 contains 11 residues. The CDR3 DNA follows: TGTGCCAGCAGTTTATCAGATACGCAGTATTTT. Protein product: CASSLSDTQYF.

This clonotype was counted between two and nine times. The J gene is TRBJ1-4, the V gene TRBV7-9; D is undetermined. The CDR3 totals 12 residues. V was pared by 1 base and J by 8 bases, with 5 bases between. Germline-derived CDR1 and CDR2 are SEHNR and FQNEAQ (reference sequence). The chain's CDR3 is CASSLDREKLFF. The CDR3 coding sequence is TGTGCCAGCAGCTTAGATCGGGAAAAACTGTTTTTT. The full variable domain, rest sourced from reference TRBV7-9 and TRBJ1-4, is DTGVSQNPRHKITKRGQNVTFRCDPISEHNRLYWYRQTLGQGPEFLTYFQNEAQLEKSRLLSDRFSAERPKGSFSTLEIQRTEQGDSAMYLCASSLDREKLFFGSGTQLSVL.

V is TRBV25-1 and J is TRBJ1-1; D perhaps matches TRBD1 (5 bases). CDR1 is MGHDK, CDR2 SYGVNS, per germline. The CDR3 length is 16 residues. Deletions cut 1 base from V and 1 base from J, with 13 bases between. The CDR3 loop reads CASSELRGAGNTEAFF. The CDR3 coding sequence is TGTGCCAGCAGTGAATTGCGGGGCGCGGGGAACACTGAAGCTTTCTTT.

The rearrangement links TRBV9 to TRBJ1-6; 8 nucleotides match TRBD1. The CDR3 consists of 15 residues. The V gene end was trimmed by 3 bases and the J gene end by 8 bases; junction bases not matched to a gene: 7. Germline CDR1 SGDLS, CDR2 YYNGEE. The DNA of the CDR3 is TGTGCCAGCAGCGCTCAGGGGGCTCGGGATTCACCCCTCCACTTT. Its protein is CASSAQGARDSPLHF.

This clonotype was found a few times. This chain joins TRBV29-1 and TRBJ1-1; TRBD1 agrees at 7 bases. V was clipped by 6 bases and J by 3 bases; unmatched bases: 10. Germline assignment: CDR1 SQVTM and CDR2 ANQGSEA. The CDR3 loop spans 14 amino acids. CDR3 coding DNA: TGCAGCGTCAGCGTTGGGCAGGGGGACACTGAAGCTTTCTTT. Amino acids: CSVSVGQGDTEAFF.

This clonotype has just a few counts. This chain joins TRBV6-1 and TRBJ1-1, with D uncertain. From germline, CDR1 is MNHNS and CDR2 SASEGT. CDR3 length: 14 amino acids. With 7 bases removed from V and 0 bases from J, the gap between germline ends came to 12 bases. The CDR3 nucleotides read TGTGCCAGCACAGTGGGAACAGTGAACACTGAAGCTTTCTTT. Translated: CASTVGTVNTEAFF.

Comment on this clonotype: Possible read error: a much larger clone is one base away. This sequence joins TRBV12-3 or TRBV12-4 and TRBJ2-7; 8 nucleotides line up with TRBD1. The CDR3 has 13 amino acids. With 6 bases clipped from V and 6 bases from J, the junction kept 7 bases outside the gene matches. CDR3 nucleotides: TGTGCCAGCAGAGACAGGGGAAACTGCGAGCAGTACTTC. Translation gives CASRDRGNCEQYF.

This clonotype was picked up many times. This chain links TRBV2 with TRBJ1-5; no reliable D call. This CDR3 is 14 amino acids long. Trimming removed 8 bases from V and 0 bases from J, with 11 bases in between. Germline V gene lookup returns CDR1 SNHLY and CDR2 FYNNEI. The CDR3 is CASSSFPSNQPQHF. The CDR3 nucleotides read TGTGCCAGCTCGAGCTTCCCTAGCAATCAGCCCCAGCATTTT. Drawing the rest from reference TRBV2 and TRBJ1-5, the complete variable domain is EPEVTQTPSHQVTQMGQEVILRCVPISNHLYFYWYRQILGQKVEFLVSFYNNEISEKSEIFDDQFSVERPDGSNFTLKIRSTKLEDSAMYFCASSSFPSNQPQHFGDGTRLSIL.

In DNA, the CDR3 is TGTGCCAGCAGCTTAGTGACAGTTCCCTACGAGCAGTACTTC. Its translation is CASSLVTVPYEQYF. The chain combines TRBV7-9 with TRBJ2-7; D might be TRBD1 (5 bases). Germline CDR1 SEHNR, CDR2 FQNEAQ (reference sequence). The ends were cut back, 1 base at V and 2 bases at J, with 9 bases in the middle. There are 14 residues in the CDR3.

Concerning this clonotype: A much larger clone lies one base from this, so it may be a read error. The V gene is TRBV2, the J gene TRBJ1-5, with 7 bases matching TRBD1. The CDR3 sequence is 14 residues long. CDR1 is SNHLY, CDR2 FYNNEI, per germline. The CDR3 loop is CASNEDRGNQPQHF. CDR3 DNA: TGTGCCAGCAATGAAGACAGGGGCAATCAGCCCCAGCATTTT.

This clonotype was seen a few times. CDR3 bases: TGCAGCGTTGGAGATTACAGGACCACGAGCTCCTACGAGCAGTACTTC. Protein sequence: CSVGDYRTTSSYEQYF. The chain couples TRBV29-1 to TRBJ2-7; the D gene is possibly TRBD1 (5 bases). V was shortened by 4 bases and J by 0 bases, with 19 bases between the two germline ends. The CDR3 spans 16 residues. Germline CDR1 SQVTM, CDR2 ANQGSEA.

This clonotype was seen a handful of times. The J gene is TRBJ1-2, the V gene TRBV12-3 or TRBV12-4, with D possibly matching TRBD1 (5 bases). The CDR3 is 14 residues long. V was pared by 6 bases and J by 4 bases, with 15 bases between. CDR3 coding DNA: TGTGCCAGCAGGCACGCCGGGACCGTCTATGGCTACACCTTC. Translating gives CASRHAGTVYGYTF.

This sequence joins TRBV18 and TRBJ2-5, with D possibly TRBD1 on 6 matching bases. This CDR3 region has 15 residues. Germline V gene sequence: CDR1 KGHSH, CDR2 LQKENI. Deletions cut 6 bases from V and 5 bases from J, with 19 bases between. The CDR3 here is CASSTNPGARETQYF. The DNA for the CDR3 is TGTGCCAGCTCGACTAACCCAGGGGCTCGGGAGACCCAGTACTTC.

The rearrangement joins TRBV7-9 to TRBJ1-5, with a possible D match to TRBD1 (5 bases). V lost 5 bases and J 6 bases, leaving 20 bases between the germline ends. The CDR3 runs 16 residues. The germline CDR1 and CDR2 sequences are SEHNR and FQNEAQ (reference sequence). The CDR3 reads CASSRNVAGFLQPQHF. The CDR3 DNA sequence: TGTGCCAGCAGCCGCAATGTCGCAGGGTTCCTTCAGCCCCAGCATTTT.

The chain is built from TRBV15 and TRBJ2-7, with 7 positions matching TRBD2. The V segment lost 0 bases and the J segment 8 bases; nucleotides outside the gene matches: 7. The CDR3 length is 14 residues. CDR1 and CDR2 (germline): LNHNV, YYDKDF (reference sequence). The CDR3 nucleotides read TGTGCCACCAGCAGAGATCTAACGGGGGGACAGCAGTACTTC. Translation gives CATSRDLTGGQQYF.

The V gene is TRBV20-1, the J gene TRBJ1-1, with TRBD1 identical over 10 bases. Per the germline V gene, CDR1 is DFQATT and CDR2 is SNEGSKA (reference sequence). V was clipped by 0 bases and J by 3 bases; unmatched bases: 4. This CDR3 contains 15 residues. CDR3 sequence: CSARDFGTGDTEAFF. For the CDR3, the DNA is TGCAGTGCTAGAGATTTCGGGACAGGGGACACTGAAGCTTTCTTT.

V and J are TRBV28 and TRBJ2-2; D is unclear. The CDR3 consists of 14 residues. V lost 5 bases and J lost 5, with 12 bases in between. Germline lookup yields CDR1 MDHEN and CDR2 SYDVKM. The CDR3 DNA sequence: TGTGCCAGCAGTCCCCCGAGGTTTACCGGGGAGCTGTTTTTT. Protein: CASSPPRFTGELFF.

Details on this clonotype: The junction does not match germline at one end; this may be a read error. The chain employs TRBV27 and TRBJ1-4; the D gene is possibly TRBD1 (5 bases). Germline-derived CDR1 and CDR2 are MNHEY and SMNVEV (reference sequence). CDR3 length: 14 amino acids. The CDR3 DNA is TGTGCCAGCAGTTTCGGGGTGAGGGGTGAAAAACTGTATTTT. Translation gives CASSFGVRGEKLYF.

This clonotype was seen just once. This rearrangement joins TRBV19 to TRBJ1-2; D is perhaps TRBD1 (6 bases). This CDR3 has 15 amino acids. Deletions cut 5 bases from V and 1 base from J, with 14 bases between. The germline V gene encodes CDR1 LNHDA and CDR2 SQIVND (reference sequence). The DNA of the CDR3 is TGTGCCAGTAGTGCCCCGGGGGGCTTTAACTATGGCTACACCTTC. Protein product: CASSAPGGFNYGYTF. Together with reference TRBV19 and TRBJ1-2, the CDR3 gives the full variable domain: DGGITQSPKYLFRKEGQNVTLSCEQNLNHDAMYWYRQDPGQGLRLIYYSQIVNDFQKGDIAEGYSVSREKKESFPLTVTSAQKNPTAFYLCASSAPGGFNYGYTFGSGTRLTVV.

This clonotype occurred a few times. The chain carries TRBV27 and TRBJ1-2; possible D gene TRBD1, 5 bases. V lost 2 bases, J lost 3 bases, and 10 bases lay in between. CDR3 size: 14 residues. The germline gives CDR1 MNHEY, CDR2 SMNVEV (reference sequence). CDR3 nucleotides: TGTGCCAGCAGTTTAGCCGGGACGGACTATGGCTACACCTTC. As protein: CASSLAGTDYGYTF.

This clonotype was seen more than once but under ten times. The chain uses TRBV2 and TRBJ1-1; D unresolved. The CDR3 contains 12 residues. V lost 7 bases and J lost 5, with 11 bases in between. Germline lookup yields CDR1 SNHLY and CDR2 FYNNEI. CDR3 in DNA: TGTGCCAGCACCCGTGCCAATACTGAAGCTTTCTTT. Residues: CASTRANTEAFF.